What follows are 26 T cell receptor beta chains derived from one specimen sequenced in a study of blood T cells in healthy people across ages. Together with a sample-barcoded 5' primer, a J-beta primer mix was included in a second PCR lasting roughly 6 to 12 cycles. TCRdb recomputed calls from the 5' RACE reads with MiXCR, one row per CDR3 protein. The table shows 1.2 million to 1.5 million distinct CDR3 sequences, with 40% to 50% occurring only once. The source material was blood. All receptors derive from a woman between 18 and 30 years old in good health.

The chain uses TRBV29-1 and TRBJ1-2; D gene ambiguous. V was trimmed by 3 bases and J by 9 bases, leaving 11 bases between them. Germline CDR1 SQVTM, CDR2 ANQGSEA. The CDR3 runs to 11 residues. CDR3 sequence reads: CSVEVEASYTF. DNA of the CDR3: TGCAGCGTTGAGGTTGAGGCAAGCTACACCTTC.

The chain employs TRBV5-5 and TRBJ1-2; D is undetermined. Germline CDR1 reads SGHKS; CDR2 reads YYEKEE (reference sequence). The CDR3 totals 16 residues. Trimming cost V 0 bases and J 2 bases, with 14 bases left between them. CDR3 coding DNA: TGTGCCAGCAGCTTGGAACCAGCAGGCGAGAACTATGGCTACACCTTC. It translates to CASSLEPAGENYGYTF. Complete variable domain (other parts from reference TRBV5-5 and TRBJ1-2): DAGVTQSPTHLIKTRGQQVTLRCSPISGHKSVSWYQQVLGQGPQFIFQYYEKEERGRGNFPDRFSARQFPNYSSELNVNALLLGDSALYLCASSLEPAGENYGYTFGSGTRLTVV.

V gene TRBV7-3 combines with J gene TRBJ2-5, with D uncertain. Looked up from germline, CDR1 is SGHTA and CDR2 is FQGTGA. The CDR3 totals 13 residues. The V end was cut by 5 bases, the J end by 11 bases, with 18 bases between. This CDR3 reads CASSPTSWDEQYF. Here the CDR3 DNA reads TGTGCCAGCAGCCCGACCAGTTGGGATGAGCAGTACTTC.

This clonotype was recorded once. V is TRBV11-2 and J is TRBJ2-2; D gene uncertain. The germline V and J ends were trimmed by 3 bases and 8 bases, with 7 bases remaining between them. The CDR3 is made up of 12 amino acids. Germline values: CDR1 SGHAT, CDR2 FQNNGV. CDR3 nucleotide sequence: TGTGCCAGCAGCTTTGATCGGGGGGAGCTGTTTTTT. Its protein is CASSFDRGELFF. Looking up the rest from reference TRBV11-2 and TRBJ2-2 gives the full variable domain: EAGVAQSPRYKIIEKRQSVAFWCNPISGHATLYWYQQILGQGPKLLIQFQNNGVVDDSQLPKDRFSAERLKGVDSTLKIQPAKLEDSAVYLCASSFDRGELFFGEGSRLTVL.

V is TRBV6-5 and J is TRBJ2-7, with D possibly matching TRBD2 (6 bases). The CDR3 is made up of 16 amino acids. Germline V gives CDR1 MNHEY, CDR2 SVGAGI. The ends were cut back, 2 bases at V and 7 bases at J, with 21 bases in the middle. The CDR3 sequence is CASSYGGASSYNEQYF. The CDR3 DNA reads as TGTGCCAGCAGTTACGGCGGGGCAAGCTCCTACAATGAGCAGTACTTC.

Concerning this clonotype: The junction shows a germline mismatch at one end, possibly a read error. V and J are TRBV5-1 and TRBJ2-1, with unresolved D. The CDR3 spans 14 residues. Germline CDR1 is SGHRS and CDR2 is YFSETQ. CDR3 amino acids: CARRVSTSYNEQFF. The CDR3 nucleotides read TGCGCCCGCAGAGTCTCTACCTCCTACAATGAGCAGTTCTTC.

This clonotype appeared a few times. The DNA for the CDR3 is TGCGCCAGCAGTTGGAGCGGGAGCTACAATGAGCAGTTCTTC. This sequence encodes CASSWSGSYNEQFF. This sequence joins TRBV5-1 and TRBJ2-1, with 8 bases that match TRBD2. J lost 3 bases, V lost 5 bases, and 4 bases had no gene match. The V gene's germline CDR1 is SGHRS and CDR2 YFSETQ. The CDR3 length is 14 residues.

The chain has TRBV12-3 or TRBV12-4 and TRBJ1-2, with D perhaps matching TRBD1 (5 bases). The CDR3 contains 13 residues. V gave up 5 bases and J gave up 8 bases, with 15 bases separating them. CDR3 region: CASSPQDRGGYTF. The CDR3 DNA follows: TGTGCCAGCAGTCCCCAAGACAGAGGGGGCTACACCTTC.

This clonotype was counted a few times. The rearrangement joins TRBV10-3 to TRBJ2-5; 10 nucleotides match TRBD1. Gene TRBJ2-7 matches the end of the DNA better, so the J call may be wrong. This CDR3 contains 12 residues. Germline V lookup: CDR1 ENHRY, CDR2 SYGVKD. CDR3 sequence reads: CAVATGGFEQYF. The CDR3 nucleotides are TGTGCCGTCGCGACAGGGGGCTTCGAGCAGTACTTC.

This clonotype has just a few counts. This chain joins TRBV3-1 and TRBJ1-1; a weak D match, TRBD1 (5 bases). This CDR3 has 14 residues. Germline CDR1 reads LGHDT; CDR2 reads YNNKEL (reference sequence). Trimming removed 0 bases at V and 3 bases at J, with 8 bases between. The DNA for the CDR3 is TGTGCCAGCAGCCAAGAGGGCAGGGACACTGAAGCTTTCTTT. It is translated as CASSQEGRDTEAFF.

V and J are TRBV12-3 or TRBV12-4 and TRBJ2-7, with D maybe TRBD2 (5 bases). Trimming left V 8 bases short and J 5 bases short, with 13 bases between. The CDR3 covers 12 residues. The chain's CDR3 is CASGGPTDEQYF. The CDR3 DNA sequence: TGTGCCAGCGGCGGGCCGACCGACGAGCAGTACTTC.

This chain connects TRBV10-3 to TRBJ2-5; D may be TRBD2 (6 bases). With the DNA end fitting TRBJ2-7 better, the J assignment may be wrong. Germline lookup yields CDR1 ENHRY and CDR2 SYGVKD. This CDR3 has 13 residues. The CDR3 sequence is CAISEETSYEQYF. The CDR3 region has the DNA TGTGCCATCAGTGAAGAGACTAGCTACGAGCAGTACTTC.

This clonotype was seen more than once but under ten times. The J gene is TRBJ2-3, the V gene TRBV20-1; D not certain. This CDR3 comprises 12 residues. The germline V and J ends were trimmed by 6 bases and 3 bases, with 10 bases remaining between them. Germline values: CDR1 DFQATT, CDR2 SNEGSKA (reference sequence). Written as DNA, the CDR3 is TGCAGTGCAACCCTCCTGACAGATACGCAGTATTTT. This translates into CSATLLTDTQYF.

This clonotype has just a few counts. This rearrangement joins TRBV29-1 to TRBJ2-3, with 12 bases fitting TRBD2. CDR1 and CDR2 from the germline V gene are SQVTM and ANQGSEA. This CDR3 is built from 17 residues. V shed 6 bases and J 0 bases; nucleotides not matched to a gene: 10. CDR3 in DNA: TGCAGCGTCACCCTTGGACTAGCGGGAACTAGCACAGATACGCAGTATTTT. Its translation: CSVTLGLAGTSTDTQYF.

This chain uses TRBV18 with TRBJ1-4, with 7 bases aligning to TRBD1. Germline V gene lookup returns CDR1 KGHSH and CDR2 LQKENI. V was clipped by 4 bases and J by 0 bases; unmatched bases: 2. This CDR3 is 15 amino acids long. The DNA for the CDR3 is TGTGCCAGCTCACTAGGACAGGCAACTAATGAAAAACTGTTTTTT. Its protein product is CASSLGQATNEKLFF.

This clonotype was observed a few times. The chain employs TRBV7-8 and TRBJ2-4; D possibly matches TRBD1 or TRBD2 (5 bases each). With the DNA end fitting TRBJ2-7 better, the J assignment may be wrong. This CDR3 has 17 amino acids. Per germline, CDR1 SGHVS and CDR2 FQNEAQ. The CDR3 nucleotides read TGTGCCAGCAGCTTAGGATTTACCGGGACGGCCTGGGACGAGCAGTACTTC. It specifies CASSLGFTGTAWDEQYF.

This clonotype has just a few counts. The chain employs TRBV28 and TRBJ2-7, with D unclear. The V end lost 5 bases, the J end lost 3 bases, and 8 bases lay between the germline ends. CDR1 and CDR2 from the germline V gene are MDHEN and SYDVKM. The length of the CDR3 is 12 residues. CDR3 sequence reads: CASSLKNYEQYF. CDR3 nucleotides: TGTGCCAGCAGTCTCAAGAACTACGAGCAGTACTTC.

This clonotype was detected ten times or more. This chain uses TRBV18 with TRBJ2-3; no definite D call. Trimming left V 8 bases short and J 1 base short, with 13 bases between. The CDR3 runs 14 residues. CDR1 is KGHSH and CDR2 is LQKENI in the germline V gene. CDR3: CASSPRQGTDTQYF. The CDR3 DNA reads TGTGCCAGCAGCCCCCGCCAGGGCACAGATACGCAGTATTTT.

This clonotype occurred a few times. This chain connects TRBV29-1 to TRBJ1-5, with D maybe TRBD1 (6 bases). Trimming removed 4 bases at V and 4 bases at J, with 11 bases between. The germline V gene encodes CDR1 SQVTM and CDR2 ANQGSEA. This CDR3 has 13 residues. The CDR3 protein is CSVGSGVNQPQHF. CDR3 in DNA: TGCAGCGTTGGTTCAGGGGTTAATCAGCCCCAGCATTTT.

The genes are TRBV28 and TRBJ2-1; 11 positions agree with TRBD2. Trimming at V came to 7 bases and at J to 8 bases, leaving 1 base not matched to a gene. The germline gives CDR1 MDHEN, CDR2 SYDVKM. The CDR3 is 12 residues long. The CDR3 nucleotides are TGTGCCAGCATGGGACTAGCGGATGAGCAGTTCTTC. It translates to CASMGLADEQFF.

This chain links TRBV7-6 with TRBJ2-7; D is unresolved. V lost 4 bases and J lost 6, with 13 bases in between. The CDR3 is made up of 13 amino acids. Germline lookup yields CDR1 SGHVS and CDR2 FNYEAQ. CDR3 sequence reads: CASSSTSTCEQYF. CDR3 bases: TGTGCCAGCAGCTCGACCTCTACCTGCGAGCAGTACTTC. The variable domain in full, with the rest retrieved from reference TRBV7-6 and TRBJ2-7, is GAGVSQSPRYKVTKRGQDVALRCDPISGHVSLYWYRQALGQGPEFLTYFNYEAQQDKSGLPNDRFSAERPEGSISTLTIQRTEQRDSAMYRCASSSTSTCEQYFGPGTRLTVT.

The chain is built from TRBV3-1 and TRBJ2-4, with 7 bases that match TRBD2. The CDR3 is 15 residues long. With V trimmed by 1 base and J by 0 bases, 0 bases remained unmatched. CDR1 and CDR2 from the germline V gene are LGHDT and YNNKEL (reference sequence). The CDR3 is CASSQGGGAKNIQYF. CDR3 sequence (DNA): TGTGCCAGCAGCCAAGGCGGGGGAGCCAAAAACATTCAGTACTTC.

The chain recombines TRBV11-3 with TRBJ2-7; TRBD1 agrees at 9 bases. CDR1 SGHNT and CDR2 YENEEA come from the germline V gene. The length of the CDR3 is 15 residues. The J segment lost 1 base and the V segment lost 6 bases, leaving 7 bases of the junction unmatched. The CDR3 nucleotides are TGTGCCAGCAGTCGAACAGGGGGCCTTTCCTACGAGCAGTACTTC. It translates to CASSRTGGLSYEQYF. Full variable domain (missing parts from reference TRBV11-3 and TRBJ2-7): EAGVVQSPRYKIIEKKQPVAFWCNPISGHNTLYWYLQNLGQGPELLIRYENEEAVDDSQLPKDRFSAERLKGVDSTLKIQPAELGDSAVYLCASSRTGGLSYEQYFGPGTRLTVT.

The gene calls are TRBV29-1 and TRBJ1-1, with D possibly TRBD1 on 6 matching bases. CDR3 length: 13 residues. Looked up from germline, CDR1 is SQVTM and CDR2 is ANQGSEA. V was shortened by 6 bases and J by 6 bases, with 17 bases between the two germline ends. The CDR3 is CSVPNQGSAEAFF. CDR3 coding DNA: TGCAGCGTACCCAACCAGGGGAGCGCTGAAGCTTTCTTT.

This chain links TRBV6-1 with TRBJ1-2, with 8 bases aligning to TRBD1. The ends lost 5 bases at V and 2 bases at J; junction bases unmatched: 13. Per germline, CDR1 MNHNS and CDR2 SASEGT. The CDR3 sequence is 17 residues long. The CDR3 loop reads CASSTFRTGRTNYGYTF. DNA of the CDR3: TGTGCCAGCAGTACCTTTAGGACAGGGCGAACCAACTATGGCTACACCTTC.

The chain is built from TRBV18 and TRBJ2-1; 14 bases fit TRBD2. The CDR3 has 19 residues. Germline values: CDR1 KGHSH, CDR2 LQKENI. After removal of 3 bases from V and 7 bases from J, the junction contained 14 bases not matched to a gene. DNA for the CDR3: TGTGCCAGCTCACCGCCGACTAGCGGGAGGGACCAATCCCGTAATGAGCAGTTCTTC. Translated, it gives CASSPPTSGRDQSRNEQFF.